The 21 T cell receptor beta chains below were found in one sample sequenced in a study of blood T cells in healthy people across ages. Primers used in a second PCR of roughly 6 to 11 cycles were a sample-barcoded 5' primer and a J-beta primer mix. TCRdb recomputed calls from the 5' RACE reads with MiXCR, one row per CDR3 protein. The table includes some 900,000 distinct CDR3 sequences, approximately 49% detected once. Material for sequencing was blood. The receptors were gathered from a man aged 25-45 years in good health.

This clonotype was detected ten times or more. The rearrangement joins TRBV28 to TRBJ1-1; D unresolved. Germline V gene lookup returns CDR1 MDHEN and CDR2 SYDVKM. The CDR3 is 16 residues long. Trimming removed 6 bases from V and 0 bases from J, with 17 bases in between. The CDR3 region has the DNA TGTGCCAGCAGGGCTTTCACCGGCCAAATGAACACTGAAGCTTTCTTT. Protein sequence: CASRAFTGQMNTEAFF.

V is TRBV2 and J is TRBJ1-2, with 11 bases aligning to TRBD1. The trim removed 1 base at V and 4 bases at J, leaving 8 bases unmatched. The CDR3 is 17 residues long. Per germline, CDR1 SNHLY and CDR2 FYNNEI. Here the CDR3 DNA reads TGTGCCAGCAGTGAAGATAGGACAGGGGGCTATGTCTATGGCTACACCTTC. As protein: CASSEDRTGGYVYGYTF.

This clonotype was detected a few times. J is TRBJ1-4 and V is TRBV7-9; TRBD1 agrees at 7 bases. The CDR3 contains 14 residues. V shed 5 bases and J 7 bases; nucleotides not matched to a gene: 7. Germline CDR1 reads SEHNR; CDR2 reads FQNEAQ (reference sequence). The CDR3 coding sequence is TGTGCCAGCAGCAAACCGGGACAGAGTGAAAAACTGTTTTTT. This sequence encodes CASSKPGQSEKLFF.

The rearrangement links TRBV27 to TRBJ2-5; 15 bases match TRBD2. The J call is doubtful: the DNA matches TRBJ2-7 better. The germline V gene has CDR1 MNHEY and CDR2 SMNVEV (reference sequence). The CDR3 consists of 20 residues. The CDR3 sequence is CASSLRWGLAGGDSSYEQYF. The CDR3 bases are TGTGCCAGCAGTTTAAGGTGGGGACTAGCGGGAGGTGATAGCTCCTACGAGCAGTACTTC.

This chain uses TRBV4-3 with TRBJ2-1; D is undetermined. V shed 4 bases and J shed 0 bases, with 13 bases lying between them. The CDR3 sequence is 16 residues long. The germline V gene encodes CDR1 LGHNA and CDR2 YSLEER. The CDR3 nucleotides are TGCGCCAGCAGCCCCTTTGAGAGGAGCTCCTACAATGAGCAGTTCTTC. This gives the protein CASSPFERSSYNEQFF.

This clonotype has at least ten counts. The chain joins TRBV20-1 to TRBJ1-6; a possible D gene is TRBD1 (5 bases). With 1 base removed from V and 7 bases from J, the gap between germline ends came to 8 bases. This CDR3 comprises 13 residues. Germline values: CDR1 DFQATT, CDR2 SNEGSKA (reference sequence). CDR3 loop: CSARVGDNSPLHF. CDR3 coding DNA: TGCAGTGCTAGAGTCGGGGACAATTCACCCCTCCACTTT.

J is TRBJ2-1 and V is TRBV20-1; TRBD2 agrees at 11 bases. The CDR3 runs to 17 residues. Germline V CDR1 and CDR2: DFQATT, SNEGSKA (reference sequence). The junction had 6 bases not matched to a gene; V was cut back by 2 bases and J by 0 bases. Here the CDR3 DNA reads TGCAGTGCTAGAACTAGCGGGGGTGGAAGCTCCTACAATGAGCAGTTCTTC. Translation: CSARTSGGGSSYNEQFF.

CDR3 sequence: CASSLATGGRDTQYF. CDR3 sequence (DNA): TGTGCCAGCAGCTTAGCGACAGGGGGCCGGGATACGCAGTATTTT. The rearrangement uses TRBV11-2 and TRBJ2-3; the match to TRBD1 covers 10 bases. Germline CDR1 SGHAT, CDR2 FQNNGV. The junction had 4 bases not matched to a gene; V was cut back by 1 base and J by 6 bases. CDR3 length: 15 residues.

This chain links TRBV6-4 with TRBJ2-3; 11 nucleotides line up with TRBD2. After removal of 6 bases from V and 4 bases from J, the junction contained 6 bases not matched to a gene. Germline V gene sequence: CDR1 MRHNA, CDR2 SNTAGT. This CDR3 region has 15 residues. The CDR3 nucleotides are TGTGCCAGCAGCGGTAGCGGGGGGGCCGCAGATACGCAGTATTTT. Translated, it gives CASSGSGGAADTQYF.

This clonotype was seen only a few times. This chain connects TRBV27 to TRBJ1-6; TRBD1 might be the D (5 bases). CDR3 length: 14 residues. Trimming shortened V by 6 bases and J by 7 bases, and 13 bases separated the two germline ends. The germline CDR1 and CDR2 sequences are MNHEY and SMNVEV (reference sequence). In DNA, the CDR3 is TGTGCCAGCAGCCGCCCCTGGGGGAATTCACCCCTCCACTTT. This gives the protein CASSRPWGNSPLHF.

The chain couples TRBV4-1 to TRBJ2-7; TRBD1 matches at 11 bases. The last part of the DNA fits TRBJ2-5 better; the J call may be wrong. This CDR3 contains 15 residues. Germline V gene lookup returns CDR1 MGHRA and CDR2 YSYEKL. The CDR3 DNA reads as TGCGCCAGCAGCCCGGGGACAGGGGGTTGGGAGACCCAGTACTTC. Amino acid sequence: CASSPGTGGWETQYF.

V is TRBV7-3 and J is TRBJ2-3; 13 nucleotides agree with TRBD2. CDR1 is SGHTA, CDR2 FQGTGA, per germline. The CDR3 totals 18 residues. V trimming: 5 bases; J trimming: 2 bases; junction bases outside the gene matches: 10. This CDR3 reads CASSPKSTSGGVTDTQYF. The CDR3, as DNA: TGTGCCAGCAGCCCAAAGAGTACTAGCGGGGGGGTCACAGATACGCAGTATTTT.

This clonotype was picked up many times. V usage is TRBV5-1 and J usage is TRBJ2-1; TRBD1 is a possible D gene (6 bases). CDR1 SGHRS and CDR2 YFSETQ come from the germline V gene. The germline V and J ends were trimmed by 3 bases and 0 bases, with 10 bases remaining between them. The CDR3 spans 15 residues. The CDR3 is CASSSQGSSYNEQFF. CDR3 coding DNA: TGCGCCAGCAGCTCGCAGGGGAGCTCCTACAATGAGCAGTTCTTC.

The chain is built from TRBV6-5 and TRBJ2-3; D remains unclear. This CDR3 has 14 residues. The V and J ends lost 6 bases and 0 bases respectively, with 10 bases between them. Germline values: CDR1 MNHEY, CDR2 SVGAGI. CDR3 bases: TGTGCCAGCAGAGGACGCCTTAGCACAGATACGCAGTATTTT. It encodes CASRGRLSTDTQYF.

The V call is TRBV6-5, the J call TRBJ1-1; D not resolved. The ends were cut back, 2 bases at V and 5 bases at J, with 12 bases in the middle. CDR3 length equals 14 residues. The germline V gene encodes CDR1 MNHEY and CDR2 SVGAGI. The CDR3 DNA is TGTGCCAGCAGTTACACCCCCGGAGGTACTGAAGCTTTCTTT. Its protein product is CASSYTPGGTEAFF.

This clonotype was detected only once. The chain combines TRBV3-1 with TRBJ2-3; TRBD2 might be the D (6 bases). The V end was cut by 4 bases, the J end by 4 bases, with 15 bases between. Germline CDR1 is LGHDT and CDR2 is YNNKEL (reference sequence). This CDR3 has 15 amino acids. The chain's CDR3 is CASSLVGRRSDTQYF. DNA of the CDR3: TGTGCCAGCAGCCTGGTGGGGAGGCGCTCAGATACGCAGTATTTT.

This clonotype has a handful of counts. Here the CDR3 DNA reads TGTGCCAGCAGTTACTCCACCGGTACGGGCTACGAGCAGTACTTC. Translating it yields CASSYSTGTGYEQYF. The genes are TRBV6-2 or TRBV6-3 and TRBJ2-7; D gene unclear. Germline-derived CDR1 and CDR2 are MNHEY and SVGEGT. This CDR3 region has 15 residues. The V and J ends lost 0 bases and 3 bases respectively, with 12 bases between them.

This clonotype was counted between two and nine times. The genes are TRBV7-2 and TRBJ2-1; D is uncertain. CDR1 SGHTA and CDR2 FQGNSA come from the germline V gene. This CDR3 is 12 amino acids long. The V gene lost 5 bases and the J gene lost 9 bases, with 11 bases spanning the gap. This chain's CDR3 is CASSQSASEQFF. In nucleotides, the CDR3 is TGTGCCAGCAGCCAAAGCGCCAGTGAGCAGTTCTTC.

This chain uses TRBV7-3 with TRBJ2-1; 8 bases line up with TRBD2. The trim removed 2 bases at V and 8 bases at J, leaving 8 bases unmatched. CDR1 SGHTA and CDR2 FQGTGA come from the germline V gene. The CDR3 is 15 amino acids. In DNA form, the CDR3 reads TGTGCCAGCAGCTTAGGTAGCGGGGTGTACGATGAGCAGTTCTTC. This gives the protein CASSLGSGVYDEQFF.

J is TRBJ2-3 and V is TRBV29-1, with TRBD1 matching over 7 bases. The V gene end was trimmed by 0 bases and the J gene end by 1 base; junction bases not matched to a gene: 1. This CDR3 comprises 14 residues. From germline, CDR1 is SQVTM and CDR2 ANQGSEA. The CDR3 DNA sequence: TGCAGCGTTGAAGATGGGACAGGCACAGATACGCAGTATTTT. This codes for CSVEDGTGTDTQYF.

The rearrangement links TRBV20-1 to TRBJ2-5; TRBD2 matches 7 bases. The J call is doubtful: the DNA matches TRBJ2-7 better. The CDR3 extends over 13 amino acids. The germline V gene encodes CDR1 DFQATT and CDR2 SNEGSKA (reference sequence). DNA of the CDR3: TGCAGTACACGGACTAGTAATATCTACGAGCAGTACTTC. Protein sequence: CSTRTSNIYEQYF.